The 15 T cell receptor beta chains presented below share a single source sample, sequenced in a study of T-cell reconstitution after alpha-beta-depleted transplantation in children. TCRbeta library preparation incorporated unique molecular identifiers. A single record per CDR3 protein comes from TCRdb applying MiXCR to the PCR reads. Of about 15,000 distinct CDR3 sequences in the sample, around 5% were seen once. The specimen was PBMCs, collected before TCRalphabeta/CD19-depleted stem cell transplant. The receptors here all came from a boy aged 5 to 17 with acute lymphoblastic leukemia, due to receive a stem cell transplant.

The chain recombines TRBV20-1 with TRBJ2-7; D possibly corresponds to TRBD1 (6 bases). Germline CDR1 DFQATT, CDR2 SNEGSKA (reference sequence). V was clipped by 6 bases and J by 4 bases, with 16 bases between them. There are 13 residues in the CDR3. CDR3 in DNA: TGCAGTGCCCTCCCCAAGGGGGTTTACGAGCAGTACTTC. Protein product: CSALPKGVYEQYF.

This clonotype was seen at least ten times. This chain's CDR3 is CASATALSYEQYF. As DNA, the CDR3 is TGTGCCAGCGCTACAGCCCTTTCCTACGAGCAGTACTTC. This sequence joins TRBV5-8 and TRBJ2-7, with no clear D. The V end was cut by 7 bases, the J end by 1 base, with 12 bases between. The CDR3 covers 13 residues. Looked up from germline, CDR1 is SGHTS and CDR2 is YDEGEE.

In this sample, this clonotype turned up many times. DNA of the CDR3: TGCGCCAGCACCTCTCACCTTACGACAGGGGATGATGGACTAGCTTTCTTT. Translating gives CASTSHLTTGDDGLAFF. The chain employs TRBV5-1 and TRBJ1-1, with 8 positions matching TRBD1. The J segment lost 10 bases and the V segment lost 6 bases, leaving 23 bases of the junction unmatched. The CDR3 spans 17 residues. CDR1 SGHRS and CDR2 YFSETQ come from the germline V gene.

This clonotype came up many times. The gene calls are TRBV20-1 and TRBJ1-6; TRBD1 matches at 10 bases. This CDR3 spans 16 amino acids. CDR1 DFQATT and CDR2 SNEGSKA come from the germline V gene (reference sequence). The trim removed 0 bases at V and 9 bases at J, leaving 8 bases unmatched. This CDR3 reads CSARDPGQGWSSPLHF. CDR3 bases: TGCAGTGCTAGAGATCCGGGACAGGGGTGGTCTTCACCCCTCCACTTT.

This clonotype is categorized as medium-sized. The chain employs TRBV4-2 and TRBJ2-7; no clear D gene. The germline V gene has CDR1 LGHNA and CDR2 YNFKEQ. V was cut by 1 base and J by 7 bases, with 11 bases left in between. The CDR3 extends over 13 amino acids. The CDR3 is CASSQVGPREQYF. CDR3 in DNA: TGTGCCAGCAGCCAAGTCGGACCCCGGGAGCAGTACTTC.

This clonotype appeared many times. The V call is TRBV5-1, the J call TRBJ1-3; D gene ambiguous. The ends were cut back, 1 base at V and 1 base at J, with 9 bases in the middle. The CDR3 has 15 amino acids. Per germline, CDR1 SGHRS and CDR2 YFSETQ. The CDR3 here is CASSLSSGSGNTIYF. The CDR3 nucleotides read TGCGCCAGCAGCTTGAGTTCAGGTTCTGGAAACACCATATATTTT.

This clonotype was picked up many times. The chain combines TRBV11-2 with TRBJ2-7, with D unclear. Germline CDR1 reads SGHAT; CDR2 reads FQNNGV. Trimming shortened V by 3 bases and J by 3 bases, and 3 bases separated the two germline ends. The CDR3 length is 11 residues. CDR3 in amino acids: CASSLNYEQYF. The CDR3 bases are TGTGCCAGCAGCTTGAACTACGAGCAGTACTTC. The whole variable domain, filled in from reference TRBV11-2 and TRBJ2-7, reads EAGVAQSPRYKIIEKRQSVAFWCNPISGHATLYWYQQILGQGPKLLIQFQNNGVVDDSQLPKDRFSAERLKGVDSTLKIQPAKLEDSAVYLCASSLNYEQYFGPGTRLTVT.

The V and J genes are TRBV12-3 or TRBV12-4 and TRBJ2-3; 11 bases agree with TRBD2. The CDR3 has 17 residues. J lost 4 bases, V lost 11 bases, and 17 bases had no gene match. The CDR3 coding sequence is TGTGCCTTCAGTTACCCCTTAGCGGGAGGGAGCTCAGATACGCAGTATTTT. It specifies CAFSYPLAGGSSDTQYF.

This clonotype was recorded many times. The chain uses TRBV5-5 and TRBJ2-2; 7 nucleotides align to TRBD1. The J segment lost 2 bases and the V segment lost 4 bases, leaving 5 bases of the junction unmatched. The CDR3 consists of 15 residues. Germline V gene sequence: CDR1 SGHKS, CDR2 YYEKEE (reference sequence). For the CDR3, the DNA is TGTGCCAGCAGCATAGGGACAGCCAACACCGGGGAGCTGTTTTTT. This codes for CASSIGTANTGELFF.

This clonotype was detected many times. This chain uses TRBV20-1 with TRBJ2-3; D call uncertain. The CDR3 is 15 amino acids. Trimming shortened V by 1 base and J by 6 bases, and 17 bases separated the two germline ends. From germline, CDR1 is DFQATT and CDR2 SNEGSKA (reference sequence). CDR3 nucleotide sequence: TGCAGTGCTAGAGCCGCGGCCTCGGCGTTGGATACGCAGTATTTT. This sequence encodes CSARAAASALDTQYF.

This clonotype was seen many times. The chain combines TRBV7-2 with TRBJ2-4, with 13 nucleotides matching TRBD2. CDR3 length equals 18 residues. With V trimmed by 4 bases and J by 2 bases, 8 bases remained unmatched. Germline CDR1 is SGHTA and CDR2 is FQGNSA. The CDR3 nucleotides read TGTGCCAGCAGCTCGCCTACTAGCGGGGGGGCCACCAAAAACATTCAGTACTTC. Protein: CASSSPTSGGATKNIQYF.

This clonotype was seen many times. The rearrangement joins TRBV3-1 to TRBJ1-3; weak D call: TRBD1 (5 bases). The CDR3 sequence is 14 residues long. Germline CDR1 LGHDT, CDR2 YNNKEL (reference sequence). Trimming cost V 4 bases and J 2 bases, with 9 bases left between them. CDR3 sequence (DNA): TGTGCCAGCAGCCGTTCAGGGACTGGAAACACCATATATTTT. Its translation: CASSRSGTGNTIYF.

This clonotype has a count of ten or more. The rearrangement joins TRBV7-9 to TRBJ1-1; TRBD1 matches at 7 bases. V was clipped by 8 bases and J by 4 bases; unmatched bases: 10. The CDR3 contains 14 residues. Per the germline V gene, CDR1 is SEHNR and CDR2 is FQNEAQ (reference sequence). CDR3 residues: CASALTGRFTEAFF. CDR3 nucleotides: TGTGCCAGCGCCCTGACAGGGAGATTCACTGAAGCTTTCTTT.

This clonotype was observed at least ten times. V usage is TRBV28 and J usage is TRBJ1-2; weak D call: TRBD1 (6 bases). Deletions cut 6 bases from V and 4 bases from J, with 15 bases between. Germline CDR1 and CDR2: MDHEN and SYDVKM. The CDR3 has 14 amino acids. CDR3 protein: CASRQLTGVYGYTF. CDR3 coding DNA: TGTGCCAGCAGACAATTGACAGGAGTCTATGGCTACACCTTC.

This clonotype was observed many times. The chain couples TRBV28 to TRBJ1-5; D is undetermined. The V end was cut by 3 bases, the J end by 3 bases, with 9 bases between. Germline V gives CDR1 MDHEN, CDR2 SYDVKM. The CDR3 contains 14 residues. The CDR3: CASSLLTNNQPQHF. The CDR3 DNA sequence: TGTGCCAGCAGTTTGTTAACGAACAATCAGCCCCAGCATTTT.